The next 30 T cell receptor beta chains were all read from a single sample in a study of spatial heterogeneity in lung cancer. Via MiXCR, TCRdb re-called the 5' RACE reads, giving one row per CDR3 protein. The sample lists 75,000 or so distinct CDR3 sequences; under 8.5% were seen once. As to time point: sample taken at primary tumor resection. Material: PBMCs, obtained at surgery. The receptors originated from a male donor with early-stage non-small cell lung cancer.

The chain recombines TRBV20-1 with TRBJ1-1, with D possibly matching TRBD1 (6 bases). This CDR3 comprises 16 residues. Germline V gene lookup returns CDR1 DFQATT and CDR2 SNEGSKA (reference sequence). V was shortened by 0 bases and J by 2 bases, with 16 bases between the two germline ends. In DNA, the CDR3 is TGCAGTGCTAGAGATCCCACGACAGGTAGAAACACTGAAGCTTTCTTT. This codes for CSARDPTTGRNTEAFF.

The table lists this clonotype with many counts. This chain uses TRBV12-3 or TRBV12-4 with TRBJ1-4; D perhaps matches TRBD1 (5 bases). The CDR3 consists of 15 residues. Trimming took 3 bases from V and 4 from J, leaving 12 bases between them. The CDR3 bases are TGTGCCAGCAGTTTGGGGGGACGGAATAATGAAAAACTGTTTTTT. It codes for CASSLGGRNNEKLFF.

This clonotype showed up just a few times. This chain connects TRBV7-2 to TRBJ1-1; 7 bases map to TRBD1. The CDR3 length is 15 residues. The germline V gene encodes CDR1 SGHTA and CDR2 FQGNSA. The V and J ends lost 5 bases and 0 bases, in that order; junction bases with no gene match: 6. The DNA for the CDR3 is TGTGCCAGCAGCGTAGGGGGCTCTGTGAACACTGAAGCTTTCTTT. This gives the protein CASSVGGSVNTEAFF. The full variable domain, its missing parts supplied by reference TRBV7-2 and TRBJ1-1, is GAGVSQSPSNKVTEKGKDVELRCDPISGHTALYWYRQSLGQGLEFLIYFQGNSAPDKSGLPSDRFSAERTGGSVSTLTIQRTQQEDSAVYLCASSVGGSVNTEAFFGQGTRLTVV.

This clonotype was seen many times. The J gene is TRBJ2-3, the V gene TRBV18, with 10 bases lining up with TRBD2. J lost 2 bases, V lost 3 bases, and 11 bases had no gene match. The CDR3 has 18 amino acids. From germline, CDR1 is KGHSH and CDR2 LQKENI. DNA for the CDR3: TGTGCCAGCTCACCTCCTAGGACAGGACTAGCGGCCACAGATACGCAGTATTTT. As protein: CASSPPRTGLAATDTQYF.

This clonotype has at least ten counts. The rearrangement joins TRBV14 to TRBJ1-2; D is unresolved. Germline loops: CDR1 SGHDN, CDR2 FVKESK. Trimming removed 6 bases from V and 1 base from J, with 9 bases in between. CDR3 length: 13 amino acids. For the CDR3, the DNA is TGTGCCAGCAGTCCTGGAAGTAACTATGGCTACACCTTC. Translating it yields CASSPGSNYGYTF.

The rearrangement uses TRBV20-1 and TRBJ1-1, with 7 bases lining up with TRBD1. With 4 bases clipped from V and 5 bases from J, the junction kept 1 base outside the gene matches. Germline-derived CDR1 and CDR2 are DFQATT and SNEGSKA (reference sequence). The length of the CDR3 is 11 residues. The CDR3 nucleotides are TGCAGTGCTACAGGGGGAACTGAAGCTTTCTTT. Amino acids: CSATGGTEAFF.

This clonotype was counted once. The chain has TRBV28 and TRBJ1-1; 8 nucleotides match TRBD1. The CDR3 runs to 15 residues. Germline trimming cut 2 bases from V and 3 bases from J; bases unmatched to any gene: 5. The germline gives CDR1 MDHEN, CDR2 SYDVKM. CDR3 in DNA: TGTGCCAGCAGTTTAGGACAGGGACTAGACACTGAAGCTTTCTTT. This codes for CASSLGQGLDTEAFF.

The chain employs TRBV7-9 and TRBJ1-2; D is unclear. V lost 1 base, J lost 8 bases, and 8 bases lay in between. The germline CDR1 and CDR2 sequences are SEHNR and FQNEAQ (reference sequence). The CDR3 loop spans 12 amino acids. For the CDR3, the DNA is TGTGCCAGCAGCTTAGGCAGCGAAGGCTACACCTTC. It codes for CASSLGSEGYTF.

In this sample, this clonotype turned up a few times. V is TRBV24-1 and J is TRBJ2-7, with D maybe TRBD1 (5 bases). The V gene's germline CDR1 is KGHDR and CDR2 SFDVKD. Trimming took 3 bases from V and 2 from J, leaving 13 bases between them. The CDR3 length is 15 residues. The CDR3 DNA is TGTGCCACCAGTGATAATAGGGGCGTCCCCTACGAGCAGTACTTC. Protein product: CATSDNRGVPYEQYF.

There are a few counts of this clonotype. This chain uses TRBV6-1 with TRBJ2-1, with a tentative D call TRBD2 (6 bases). Between the trimmed V and J ends, which lost 4 bases and 7 bases, there was a span of 20 bases. CDR1 is MNHNS and CDR2 is SASEGT in the germline V gene. The CDR3 sequence is 16 residues long. In DNA form, the CDR3 reads TGTGCCAGCAGTGGAAGTTTAGGGACTCCCAGAAATGAGCAGTTCTTC. Protein sequence: CASSGSLGTPRNEQFF.

This clonotype was recorded a few times. This chain uses TRBV24-1 with TRBJ1-5; D is possibly TRBD1 (6 bases). The CDR3 runs 13 residues. Germline-derived CDR1 and CDR2 are KGHDR and SFDVKD. The V end was cut by 8 bases, the J end by 6 bases, with 13 bases between. CDR3 protein: CATTPRGIQPQHF. Written as DNA, the CDR3 is TGTGCCACCACCCCGAGGGGGATTCAGCCCCAGCATTTT.

Only a few counts were recorded for this clonotype. The V and J genes are TRBV3-1 and TRBJ2-7, with TRBD2 as a possible D gene (5 bases). The CDR3 totals 15 residues. In germline, CDR1 is LGHDT, CDR2 YNNKEL (reference sequence). V lost 4 bases and J 3 bases, leaving 16 bases between the germline ends. The DNA of the CDR3 is TGTGCCAGCAGCCCCACCGCGGGTACTAACTACGAGCAGTACTTC. As protein: CASSPTAGTNYEQYF.

This clonotype was counted ten times or more. The CDR3 sequence: CSARDRTNYGYTF. The CDR3 DNA sequence: TGCAGTGCTAGAGATCGCACTAACTATGGCTACACCTTC. The V gene is TRBV20-1, the J gene TRBJ1-2; D is unclear. The CDR3 is 13 amino acids. Germline CDR1 reads DFQATT; CDR2 reads SNEGSKA (reference sequence). Trimming took 0 bases from V and 0 from J, leaving 5 bases between them.

This clonotype was counted ten times or more. The chain uses TRBV7-3 and TRBJ2-3; D ambiguous. V lost 5 bases and J lost 2, with 8 bases in between. Germline-derived CDR1 and CDR2 are SGHTA and FQGTGA. The CDR3 length is 13 residues. CDR3 amino acids: CASSPGNTDTQYF. The DNA of the CDR3 is TGTGCCAGCAGCCCTGGTAACACAGATACGCAGTATTTT.

This clonotype was observed at least ten times. V usage is TRBV28 and J usage is TRBJ2-5; D gene uncertain. Trimming removed 4 bases from V and 3 bases from J, with 12 bases in between. CDR1 is MDHEN, CDR2 SYDVKM, per germline. This CDR3 region has 14 residues. CDR3 region: CASSSLGLEETQYF. In nucleotides, the CDR3 is TGTGCCAGCAGTTCTCTGGGATTGGAAGAGACCCAGTACTTC.

The chain couples TRBV3-1 to TRBJ1-1, with a possible D match to TRBD1 (6 bases). Germline loops: CDR1 LGHDT, CDR2 YNNKEL (reference sequence). The CDR3 runs 14 residues. Trimming left V 6 bases short and J 4 bases short, with 15 bases between. The CDR3 region is CASSPFGRGTEAFF. CDR3 nucleotide sequence: TGTGCCAGCAGTCCTTTCGGCAGGGGCACTGAAGCTTTCTTT.

The CDR3 DNA reads as TGTGCCAGTGACATCCGACAGGTCGGCAATCAGCCCCAGCATTTT. It yields the protein CASDIRQVGNQPQHF. The J gene is TRBJ1-5, the V gene TRBV19, with D maybe TRBD1 (6 bases). Germline CDR1 and CDR2: LNHDA and SQIVND (reference sequence). The CDR3 runs to 15 residues. The germline V and J ends were trimmed by 8 bases and 2 bases, with 16 bases remaining between them.

This clonotype was detected many times. The chain combines TRBV20-1 with TRBJ1-1; tentatively, D is TRBD1 (5 bases). Germline-derived CDR1 and CDR2 are DFQATT and SNEGSKA (reference sequence). There are 11 residues in the CDR3. V was shortened by 5 bases and J by 3 bases, with 7 bases between the two germline ends. The CDR3 nucleotides are TGCAGTGCTCGAGGGGACACTGAAGCTTTCTTT. Its translation is CSARGDTEAFF.

This clonotype has a count of ten or more. V is TRBV11-1 and J is TRBJ2-1, with a possible D match to TRBD1 (6 bases). Germline-derived CDR1 and CDR2 are SGHAT and FQDESV (reference sequence). The V end was cut by 5 bases, the J end by 0 bases, with 14 bases between. The CDR3 has 16 amino acids. CDR3 bases: TGTGCCAGCAGCCGGTTGGGGGCGGACTCCTACAATGAGCAGTTCTTC. Its translation: CASSRLGADSYNEQFF.

This clonotype was counted at least ten times. The chain is built from TRBV7-2 and TRBJ2-5, with D perhaps TRBD1 (5 bases). Germline V CDR1 and CDR2: SGHTA, FQGNSA. Trimming removed 6 bases at V and 2 bases at J, with 13 bases between. The CDR3 totals 14 residues. CDR3 DNA sequence: TGTGCCAGCAGTTCAGCCAGGGTACAAGAGACCCAGTACTTC. Amino acid sequence: CASSSARVQETQYF.

This clonotype came up a few times. V is TRBV30 and J is TRBJ2-2; D not resolved. The germline V gene encodes CDR1 GTSNPN and CDR2 SVGIG (reference sequence). V lost 1 base and J 5 bases, leaving 14 bases between the germline ends. The CDR3 is 15 residues long. The CDR3 region is CAWSEMGYGTGELFF. CDR3 nucleotide sequence: TGTGCCTGGAGTGAGATGGGCTACGGGACCGGGGAGCTGTTTTTT.

This clonotype showed up many times. The rearrangement uses TRBV4-1 and TRBJ2-1, with D unresolved. Between the trimmed V and J ends, which lost 0 bases and 4 bases, there was a span of 7 bases. This CDR3 is built from 14 residues. Germline V gene sequence: CDR1 MGHRA, CDR2 YSYEKL. CDR3 loop: CASSQEDGYNEQFF. The CDR3 DNA is TGCGCCAGCAGCCAAGAGGATGGATACAATGAGCAGTTCTTC.

This clonotype was picked up a small number of times. This sequence joins TRBV11-2 and TRBJ1-1; D not resolved. The CDR3 is made up of 17 amino acids. Germline CDR1 and CDR2: SGHAT and FQNNGV. V was shortened by 0 bases and J by 5 bases, with 19 bases between the two germline ends. CDR3 DNA: TGTGCCAGCAGCTTAGACCTAACGGTGGAAGGGAAAACTGAAGCTTTCTTT. Protein: CASSLDLTVEGKTEAFF.

This clonotype was counted at least ten times. The chain has TRBV7-8 and TRBJ2-2, with 10 positions matching TRBD2. After removal of 5 bases from V and 3 bases from J, the junction contained 9 bases not matched to a gene. Germline V gives CDR1 SGHVS, CDR2 FQNEAQ. This CDR3 has 17 amino acids. The CDR3 reads CASSQLAGEMDTGELFF. The CDR3, as DNA: TGTGCCAGCAGCCAGCTAGCGGGAGAAATGGACACCGGGGAGCTGTTTTTT.

This clonotype was seen repeatedly, ten times or more. J is TRBJ1-5 and V is TRBV20-1; D possibly corresponds to TRBD1 (6 bases). The ends were cut back, 5 bases at V and 3 bases at J, with 14 bases in the middle. Germline CDR1 reads DFQATT; CDR2 reads SNEGSKA (reference sequence). The CDR3 loop spans 14 amino acids. CDR3 amino acids: CSAPEGGYNQPQHF. The CDR3 DNA reads as TGCAGTGCTCCCGAGGGGGGGTACAATCAGCCCCAGCATTTT.

The sample holds many counts of this clonotype. The chain carries TRBV24-1 and TRBJ2-5; TRBD2 matches 7 bases. The CDR3 totals 15 residues. V lost 1 base to trimming and J lost 5 bases; unmatched junction nucleotides: 6. The germline CDR1 and CDR2 sequences are KGHDR and SFDVKD. CDR3 sequence (DNA): TGTGCCACCAGTGATTTCCATGGACTAGGGGAGACCCAGTACTTC. It is translated as CATSDFHGLGETQYF.

This clonotype appeared a few times. The chain uses TRBV6-1 and TRBJ2-7; 8 bases map to TRBD1. CDR1 is MNHNS, CDR2 SASEGT, per germline. This CDR3 region has 16 residues. The V segment lost 0 bases and the J segment 8 bases; nucleotides outside the gene matches: 12. CDR3 coding DNA: TGTGCCAGCAGTGAAGCGCGGGATCGACAGGGGAGGAAGCAGTACTTC. Protein product: CASSEARDRQGRKQYF.

In its sample, this clonotype was seen many times. This chain connects TRBV14 to TRBJ2-1; D gene uncertain. The germline CDR1 and CDR2 sequences are SGHDN and FVKESK. The length of the CDR3 is 14 residues. Deletions cut 4 bases from V and 5 bases from J, with 12 bases between. The DNA for the CDR3 is TGTGCCAGCAGCCCTCTCGTCGAACACAATGAGCAGTTCTTC. Amino acid sequence: CASSPLVEHNEQFF.

Only a few counts were recorded for this clonotype. The rearrangement joins TRBV5-1 to TRBJ1-1; a possible D gene is TRBD1 (5 bases). The CDR3 has 12 amino acids. V was clipped by 5 bases and J by 5 bases, with 10 bases between them. Per the germline V gene, CDR1 is SGHRS and CDR2 is YFSETQ. This chain's CDR3 is CASSEPGTEAFF. DNA for the CDR3: TGCGCCAGCAGTGAACCAGGGACTGAAGCTTTCTTT. Looking up the rest from reference TRBV5-1 and TRBJ1-1 gives the full variable domain: KAGVTQTPRYLIKTRGQQVTLSCSPISGHRSVSWYQQTPGQGLQFLFEYFSETQRNKGNFPGRFSGRQFSNSRSEMNVSTLELGDSALYLCASSEPGTEAFFGQGTRLTVV.

This clonotype came up a few times. The V gene is TRBV12-3 or TRBV12-4, the J gene TRBJ1-1; no firm D call. The CDR3 spans 10 residues. Trimming took off 9 bases at V and 10 bases at J, with 12 bases between the two ends. The CDR3 DNA is TGTGCCAGATTGACGGCGCTAGCTTTCTTT. Its translation is CARLTALAFF.